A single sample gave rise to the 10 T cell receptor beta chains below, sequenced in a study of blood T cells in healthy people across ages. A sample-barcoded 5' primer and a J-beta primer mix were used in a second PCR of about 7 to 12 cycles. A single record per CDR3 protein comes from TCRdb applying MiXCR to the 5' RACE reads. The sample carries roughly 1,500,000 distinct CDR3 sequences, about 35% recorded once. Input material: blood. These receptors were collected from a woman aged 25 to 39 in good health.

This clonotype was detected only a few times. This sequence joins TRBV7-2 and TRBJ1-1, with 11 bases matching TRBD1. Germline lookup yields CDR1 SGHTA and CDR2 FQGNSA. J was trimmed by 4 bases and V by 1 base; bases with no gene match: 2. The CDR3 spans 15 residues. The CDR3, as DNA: TGTGCCAGCAGCTTAGTGGGGACAGGGGGCACTGAAGCTTTCTTT. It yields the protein CASSLVGTGGTEAFF.

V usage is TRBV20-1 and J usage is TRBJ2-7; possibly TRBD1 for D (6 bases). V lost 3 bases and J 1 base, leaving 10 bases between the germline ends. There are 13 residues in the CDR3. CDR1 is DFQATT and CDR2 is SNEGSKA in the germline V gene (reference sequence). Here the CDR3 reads CSASYRESYEQYF. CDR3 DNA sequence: TGCAGTGCTAGCTACAGGGAGTCCTACGAGCAGTACTTC.

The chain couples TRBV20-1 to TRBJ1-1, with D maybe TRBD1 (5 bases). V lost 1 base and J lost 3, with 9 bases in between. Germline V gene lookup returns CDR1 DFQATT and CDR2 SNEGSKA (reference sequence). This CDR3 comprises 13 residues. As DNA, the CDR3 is TGCAGTGCTAGAGCAGGGTTCTACACTGAAGCTTTCTTT. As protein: CSARAGFYTEAFF.

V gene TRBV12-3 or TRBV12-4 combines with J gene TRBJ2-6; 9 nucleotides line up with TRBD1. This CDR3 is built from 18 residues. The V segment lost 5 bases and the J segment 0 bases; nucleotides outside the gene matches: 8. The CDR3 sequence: CASSQPGQGLSGANVLTF. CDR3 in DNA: TGTGCCAGCAGTCAACCGGGACAGGGTCTCTCTGGGGCCAACGTCCTGACTTTC.

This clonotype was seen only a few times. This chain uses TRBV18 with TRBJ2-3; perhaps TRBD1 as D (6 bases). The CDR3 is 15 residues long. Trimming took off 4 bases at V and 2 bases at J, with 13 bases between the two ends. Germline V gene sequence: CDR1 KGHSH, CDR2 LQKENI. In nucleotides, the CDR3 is TGTGCCAGCTCACGGGGGCATCCCGTCACAGATACGCAGTATTTT. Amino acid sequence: CASSRGHPVTDTQYF. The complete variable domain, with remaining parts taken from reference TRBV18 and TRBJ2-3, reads NAGVMQNPRHLVRRRGQEARLRCSPMKGHSHVYWYRQLPEEGLKFMVYLQKENIIDESGMPKERFSAEFPKEGPSILRIQQVVRGDSAAYFCASSRGHPVTDTQYFGPGTRLTVL.

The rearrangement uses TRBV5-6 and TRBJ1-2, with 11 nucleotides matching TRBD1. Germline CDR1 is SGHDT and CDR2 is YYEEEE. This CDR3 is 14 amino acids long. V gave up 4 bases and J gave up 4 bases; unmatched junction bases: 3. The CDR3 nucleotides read TGTGCCAGCAGCGGGACAGGGGGTTTCTATGGCTACACCTTC. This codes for CASSGTGGFYGYTF.

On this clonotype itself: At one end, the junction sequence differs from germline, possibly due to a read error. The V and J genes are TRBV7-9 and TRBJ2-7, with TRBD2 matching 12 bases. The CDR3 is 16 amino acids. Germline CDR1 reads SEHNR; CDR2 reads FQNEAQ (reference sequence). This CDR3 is CARSPKTSGSSYEQYF. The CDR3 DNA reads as TGTGCCCGCAGCCCGAAGACTAGCGGGAGCTCCTACGAGCAGTACTTC.

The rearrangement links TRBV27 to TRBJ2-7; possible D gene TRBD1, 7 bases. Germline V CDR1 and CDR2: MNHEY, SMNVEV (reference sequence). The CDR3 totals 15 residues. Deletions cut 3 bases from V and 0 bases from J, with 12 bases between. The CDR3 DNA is TGTGCCAGCAGTTTGGCGCAGGGGGGCTCCTACGAGCAGTACTTC. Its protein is CASSLAQGGSYEQYF.

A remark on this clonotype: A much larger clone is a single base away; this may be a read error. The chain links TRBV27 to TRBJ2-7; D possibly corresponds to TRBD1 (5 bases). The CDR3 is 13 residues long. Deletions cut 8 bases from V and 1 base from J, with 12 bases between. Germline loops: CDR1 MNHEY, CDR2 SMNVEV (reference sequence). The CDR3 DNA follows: TGTGCCAGCGGACATGGGCCATCCTACGAGCAGTACTTC. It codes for CASGHGPSYEQYF.

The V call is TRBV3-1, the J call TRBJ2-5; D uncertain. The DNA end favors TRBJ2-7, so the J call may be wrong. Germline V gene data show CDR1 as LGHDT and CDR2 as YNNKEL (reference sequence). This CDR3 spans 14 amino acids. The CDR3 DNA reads TGTGCCAGCAGCCGTCCGGGCCAGCTGGACGAGCAGTACTTC. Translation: CASSRPGQLDEQYF.